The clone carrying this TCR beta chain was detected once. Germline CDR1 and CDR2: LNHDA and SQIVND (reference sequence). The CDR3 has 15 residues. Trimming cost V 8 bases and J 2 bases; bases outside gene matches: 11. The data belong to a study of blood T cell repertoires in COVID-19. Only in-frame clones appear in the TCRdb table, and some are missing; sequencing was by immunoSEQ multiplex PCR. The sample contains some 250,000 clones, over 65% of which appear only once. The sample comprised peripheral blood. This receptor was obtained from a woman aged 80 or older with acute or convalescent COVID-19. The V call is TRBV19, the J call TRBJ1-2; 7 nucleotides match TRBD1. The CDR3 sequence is CASRLTGVGNYGYTF. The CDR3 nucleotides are TGTGCCAGTCGCCTCACAGGGGTGGGGAACTATGGCTACACCTTC.